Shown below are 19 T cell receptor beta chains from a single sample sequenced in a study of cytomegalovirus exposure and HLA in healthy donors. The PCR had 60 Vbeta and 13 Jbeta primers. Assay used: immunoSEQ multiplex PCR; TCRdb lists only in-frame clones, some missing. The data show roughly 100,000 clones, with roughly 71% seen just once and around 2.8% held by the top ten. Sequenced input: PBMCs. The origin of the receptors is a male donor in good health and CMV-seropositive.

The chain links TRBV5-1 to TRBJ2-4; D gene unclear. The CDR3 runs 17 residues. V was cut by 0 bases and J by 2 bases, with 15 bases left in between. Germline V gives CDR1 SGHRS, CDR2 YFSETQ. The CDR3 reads CASSLVAVALPKNIQYF. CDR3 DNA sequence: TGCGCCAGCAGCTTGGTGGCGGTAGCTTTGCCCAAAAACATTCAGTACTTC.

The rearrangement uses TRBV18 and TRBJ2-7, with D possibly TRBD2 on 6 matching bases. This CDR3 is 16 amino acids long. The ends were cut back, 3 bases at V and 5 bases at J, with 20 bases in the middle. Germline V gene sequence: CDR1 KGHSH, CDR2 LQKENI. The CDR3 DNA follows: TGTGCCAGCTCACCGAGGGGACGGGGGTATGCCCACGAGCAGTACTTC. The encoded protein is CASSPRGRGYAHEQYF.

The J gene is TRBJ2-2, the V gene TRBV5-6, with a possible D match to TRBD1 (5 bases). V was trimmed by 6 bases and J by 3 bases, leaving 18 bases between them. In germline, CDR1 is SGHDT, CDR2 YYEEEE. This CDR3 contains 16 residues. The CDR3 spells CASTFRLDKDTGELFF. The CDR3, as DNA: TGTGCCAGCACCTTCAGGTTGGACAAGGACACCGGGGAGCTGTTTTTT. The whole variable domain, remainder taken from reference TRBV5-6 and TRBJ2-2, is DAGVTQSPTHLIKTRGQQVTLRCSPKSGHDTVSWYQQALGQGPQFIFQYYEEEERQRGNFPDRFSGHQFPNYSSELNVNALLLGDSALYLCASTFRLDKDTGELFFGEGSRLTVL.

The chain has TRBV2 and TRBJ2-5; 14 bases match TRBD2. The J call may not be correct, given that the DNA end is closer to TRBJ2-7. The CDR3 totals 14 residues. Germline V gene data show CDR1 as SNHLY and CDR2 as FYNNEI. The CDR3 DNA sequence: TGTGCCAGCAGTCGACTAGCGGGAGGGTACGAGCAGTACTTC. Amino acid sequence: CASSRLAGGYEQYF.

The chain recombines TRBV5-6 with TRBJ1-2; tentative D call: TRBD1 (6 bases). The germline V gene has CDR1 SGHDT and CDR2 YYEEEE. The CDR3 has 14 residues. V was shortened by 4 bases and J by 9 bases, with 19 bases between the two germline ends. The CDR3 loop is CASSQFNRDESYTF. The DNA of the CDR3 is TGTGCCAGCAGCCAATTTAACAGGGATGAGAGCTACACCTTC.

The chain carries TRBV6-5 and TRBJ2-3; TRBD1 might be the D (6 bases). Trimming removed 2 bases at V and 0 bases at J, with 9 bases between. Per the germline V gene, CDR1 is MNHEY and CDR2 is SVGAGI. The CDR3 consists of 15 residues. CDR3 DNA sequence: TGTGCCAGCAGTTACACTGGACAGAGCACAGATACGCAGTATTTT. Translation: CASSYTGQSTDTQYF.

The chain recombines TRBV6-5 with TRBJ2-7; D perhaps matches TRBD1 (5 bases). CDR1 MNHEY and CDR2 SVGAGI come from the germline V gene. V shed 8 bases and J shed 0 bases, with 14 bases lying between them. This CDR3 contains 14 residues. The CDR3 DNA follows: TGTGCCAGCTCCGCCACCAGGGCCTCCTACGAGCAGTACTTC. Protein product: CASSATRASYEQYF.

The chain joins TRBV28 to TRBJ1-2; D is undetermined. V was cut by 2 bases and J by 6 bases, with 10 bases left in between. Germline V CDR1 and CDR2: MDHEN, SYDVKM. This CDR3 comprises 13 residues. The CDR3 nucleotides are TGTGCCAGCAGTTTACCTCGGGAGCATGGCTACACCTTC. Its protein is CASSLPREHGYTF.

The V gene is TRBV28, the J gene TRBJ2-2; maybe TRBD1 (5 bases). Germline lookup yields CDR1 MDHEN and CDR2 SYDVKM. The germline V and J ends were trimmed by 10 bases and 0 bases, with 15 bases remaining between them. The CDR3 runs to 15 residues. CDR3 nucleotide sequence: TGTGCCACCCGGGTGGCAGGGACGAACACCGGGGAGCTGTTTTTT. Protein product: CATRVAGTNTGELFF.

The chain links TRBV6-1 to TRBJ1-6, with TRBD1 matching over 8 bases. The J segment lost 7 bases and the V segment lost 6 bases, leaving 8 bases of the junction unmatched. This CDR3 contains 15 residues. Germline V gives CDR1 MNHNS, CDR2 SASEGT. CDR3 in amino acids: CASSEAWTGNSPLHF. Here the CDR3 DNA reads TGTGCCAGCAGCGAGGCGTGGACAGGGAATTCACCCCTCCACTTT.

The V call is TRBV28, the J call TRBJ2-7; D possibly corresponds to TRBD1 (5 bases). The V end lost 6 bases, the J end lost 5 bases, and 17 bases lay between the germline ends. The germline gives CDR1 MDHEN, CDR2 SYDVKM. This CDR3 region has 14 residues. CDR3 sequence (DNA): TGTGCCAGCAGATTCCGACAAGGGGTAAACGAGCAGTACTTC. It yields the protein CASRFRQGVNEQYF.

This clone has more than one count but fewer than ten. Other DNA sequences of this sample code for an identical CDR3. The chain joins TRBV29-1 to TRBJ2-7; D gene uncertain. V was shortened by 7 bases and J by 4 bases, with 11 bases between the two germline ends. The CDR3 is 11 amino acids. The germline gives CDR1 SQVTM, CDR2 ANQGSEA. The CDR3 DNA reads TGCAGCGGGAGAACTGAATACGAGCAGTACTTC. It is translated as CSGRTEYEQYF.

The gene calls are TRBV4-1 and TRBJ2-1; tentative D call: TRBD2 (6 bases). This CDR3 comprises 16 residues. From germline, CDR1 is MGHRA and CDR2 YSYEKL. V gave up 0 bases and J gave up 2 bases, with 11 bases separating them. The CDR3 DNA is TGCGCCAGCAGCCAAGAGGCCGGGAGAGCCTACAATGAGCAGTTCTTC. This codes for CASSQEAGRAYNEQFF.

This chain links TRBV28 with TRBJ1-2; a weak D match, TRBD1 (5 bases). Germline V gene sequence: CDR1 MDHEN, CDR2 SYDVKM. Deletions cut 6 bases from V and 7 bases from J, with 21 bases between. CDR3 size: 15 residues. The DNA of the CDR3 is TGTGCCAGCAGCTCCCCCCAGGAGGGGAGGTGTGGCTACACCTTC. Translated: CASSSPQEGRCGYTF.

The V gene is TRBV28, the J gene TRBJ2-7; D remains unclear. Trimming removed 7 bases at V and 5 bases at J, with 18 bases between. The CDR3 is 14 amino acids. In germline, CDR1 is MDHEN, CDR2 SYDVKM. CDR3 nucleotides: TGTGCCAGCACCGTTTTTAGGCGGTCCGACGAGCAGTACTTC. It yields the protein CASTVFRRSDEQYF.

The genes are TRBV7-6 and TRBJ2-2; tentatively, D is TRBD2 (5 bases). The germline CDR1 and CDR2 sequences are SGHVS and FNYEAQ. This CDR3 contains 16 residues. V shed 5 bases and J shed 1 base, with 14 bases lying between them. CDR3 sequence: CASSGRTGKNTGELFF. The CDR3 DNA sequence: TGTGCCAGCAGCGGGCGGACGGGGAAGAACACCGGGGAGCTGTTTTTT.

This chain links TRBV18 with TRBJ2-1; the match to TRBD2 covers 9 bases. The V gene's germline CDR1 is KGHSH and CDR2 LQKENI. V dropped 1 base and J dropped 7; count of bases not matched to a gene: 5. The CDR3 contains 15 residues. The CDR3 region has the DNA TGTGCCAGCTCACCACTAGCGGGAGATGGAAATGAGCAGTTCTTC. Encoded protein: CASSPLAGDGNEQFF.

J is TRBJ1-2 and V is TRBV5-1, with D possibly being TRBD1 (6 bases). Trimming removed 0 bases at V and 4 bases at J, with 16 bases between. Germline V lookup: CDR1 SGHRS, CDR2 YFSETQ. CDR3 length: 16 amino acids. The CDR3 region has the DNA TGCGCCAGCAGCTTGGCACCTCTGCAGGGGTTCTATGGCTACACCTTC. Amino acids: CASSLAPLQGFYGYTF.

Here the CDR3 reads CASTFSGNNQPQHF. The CDR3 DNA reads TGTGCCAGCACTTTTTCGGGGAACAATCAGCCCCAGCATTTT. The chain links TRBV5-6 to TRBJ1-5, with D hard to call. Germline V CDR1 and CDR2: SGHDT, YYEEEE. The CDR3 length is 14 residues. Trimming stripped 6 bases from V and 3 bases from J, with 13 bases between.